The T cell receptor beta chain described here comes from a study of blood T cells in healthy people across ages (dated by TCRdb to the mid-2010s). In terms of the full investigation: In model experiments, template switching captured roughly one uniquely barcoded TCR beta cDNA molecule for every two T cells. Donors were grouped into four age groups: young (average approximately 16 years), middle-aged (over 35), aged (around 60) and long-lived (just over 80). Using deep sequencing normalized with unique cDNA molecular identifiers, the study measured how TCR beta repertoire diversity changes with age. Two additional independent replicas of 1 million unique cDNA reads from the same blood draw were analyzed for two donors (one aged 18 to 29 and one aged 80 or older). On the study overall, not on this receptor specifically: Since profiling was done on bulk unsorted PBMCs, naive and antigen-experienced compartments could not be conclusively compared. Estimates of total diversity based on one million sequenced T cells were considered lower bounds and underestimates. Compared with the aged group, the long-lived group had more naive CD4+ T cells, fewer expanded clones and increased TCR diversity, a pattern suggesting age selection. As age increased, observed TCR beta diversity per million T cells dropped in a roughly linear way, and a significant reduction was already evident by age 40. Observed TCR beta diversity correlated strongly with the percentage of naive T cells measured by flow cytometry. Donor CMV infection status was unknown, potentially confounding age-related changes in expanded clonotypes.

Donors were 30 to 45 systemically healthy Caucasian individuals from Russia aged roughly 6 to 95 years. Each donor gave 8 to 10 milliliters of peripheral blood, drawn into EDTA-treated Vacutainer tubes. Ficoll-Paque density-gradient centrifugation was used to isolate PBMCs, with at least 7 million obtained per sample. Total RNA, at least 6 micrograms per sample, was extracted from PBMCs with Trizol reagent. Naive CD45RAhigh/CD27high T cell percentages were measured by flow cytometry on a PBMC aliquot from every donor. The library was generated by 5' RACE. Sequencer: Illumina HiSeq 2500. A second PCR of roughly 7 to 11 cycles was performed with a sample-barcoded 5' primer and a J-beta primer mix. Each TCR beta cDNA molecule received a unique molecular identifier from a template-switch 5' adaptor carrying 12 random nucleotides. Each sample yielded at least 2.5 million CDR3-containing paired-end reads. All of the RNA was converted into first-strand cDNA using the Mint cDNA synthesis kit, with a TRBC-specific oligonucleotide serving as the primer. Following uracil-DNA glycosylase treatment, all cDNA underwent a first 18-cycle PCR with the universal primers M1SS and BC2_uni_R. The paper's processing steps were these. Each sample was normalized by randomly selecting 1 million high-quality reads, each carrying a distinct molecular identifier. Instead of being binned into consensus sequences, reads with shared molecular identifiers were discarded. MiTCR, run with a Q25 quality threshold and the strictest error-elimination algorithm, handled CDR3 identification, clonotype clustering and error correction. Lower-bound total TCR beta diversity was estimated with a nonparametric unseen species model using Euler transformation. TCRdb reprocessed the public reads (quality trimming at Q25 with fastp, clone calling with MiXCR) and kept in-frame beta chains. Records with the same CDR3 protein are collapsed into one entry carrying the most frequent genes and DNA. TCRdb assigned the V and J calls; the authors' analysis was not used. Counted in this sample were 800,000 or so distinct CDR3 sequences; more than 20% of them appeared once. The biggest ten clones account for approximately 4% of the sample.

This clonotype was counted a few times. Its antigen is not yet known. Base qualities were left out, and no much larger clone turns up one base away. CDR1 is given as MNHEY and CDR2 as SVGAGI, both from the germline V gene. Including cysteine and phenylalanine, the CDR3 has 12 amino acids. Solely the CDR3 DNA is kept, with 36 bases framed from the first base. Deletion took 7 bases off V and 7 bases off J, with a span of 13 bases between the germline ends. These records were also assigned to another study, of T cells of mothers and their children. That second report states: Nine systemically healthy Caucasian individuals, comprising three mothers and their six children, were included as donors. cDNA synthesis consumed the entire amount of extracted RNA, loaded at around 1.5 ug RNA in each 15 ul reaction. In the second PCR, sample barcodes and 2-4 random nucleotides were introduced via the M1S primer. Each mother yielded over 8.5 million TCR beta CDR3 reads and each child roughly 2.9 million reads. Thymic selection similarly shapes TCR recombination output in related and unrelated pairs, with minor effect from inherited differences. Normalized repertoire overlap in related mother-child pairs was always slightly higher than in unrelated mother-child pairs, but the difference was never significant. With a sensitivity of about 100 clones per million clonotypes, no persistent microchimeric T cell clones were detected. In the study, deep NGS was used to compare the TCR beta repertoires of mothers and children, and features distinguishing related mother-child pairs from unrelated individuals were sought. The mean age was around 40 +/- 4 years for the mothers and 11 +/- 4 years for the children. After adapters were ligated using NEBNext reagents, the libraries underwent 100+100 nt paired-end sequencing on an Illumina HiSeq 2000. Mother and child libraries were prepared a month apart and sequenced in separate runs to prevent cross-contamination. For each donor, between roughly 500,000 and 2,200,000 distinct TCR beta clonotypes were identified. Naive TCR beta clonotypes were estimated from low-frequency clonotypes matched to each donor's FACS-determined naive share, without sorting.

The clonotype was recovered from a boy aged 5 to 17 in good health. The V and J segments used are TRBV6-5 and TRBJ2-5; a tentative D call is TRBD2 (5 bases match). Sequenced sample: blood. The sequenced DNA: TGTGCCAGCAACCACGGGAAGGGGACCCAGTACTTC. Its product reads: CASNHGKGTQYF.